The 30 T cell receptor beta chains listed next were all sequenced from one sample in a study of identical twins. TCRdb redid the calling of the 5' RACE reads with MiXCR, one entry per CDR3 protein. The table shows fewer than 350,000 distinct CDR3 sequences, with 6.5% to 9.5% occurring only once. This sample was shared with a second study, whose subject was yellow fever vaccine responses in identical twins.

Sequenced: memory (CD45RO+) T cells sorted from blood. The receptor set was obtained from a woman under 30 in good health.

This clonotype has a handful of counts. The chain employs TRBV7-9 and TRBJ2-7, with 9 bases lining up with TRBD1. CDR1 is SEHNR, CDR2 FQNEAQ, per germline (reference sequence). With 6 bases clipped from V and 1 base from J, the junction kept 4 bases outside the gene matches. This CDR3 has 14 residues. The CDR3 here is CASRLGTGSYEQYF. CDR3 in DNA: TGTGCCAGCAGGCTAGGGACAGGGTCCTACGAGCAGTACTTC.

This clonotype appeared a few times. V is TRBV20-1 and J is TRBJ1-2; 7 nucleotides line up with TRBD1. The CDR3 loop spans 14 amino acids. The germline V gene encodes CDR1 DFQATT and CDR2 SNEGSKA (reference sequence). V dropped 6 bases and J dropped 4; count of bases not matched to a gene: 11. CDR3: CSAGGRESPYGYTF. The CDR3 DNA follows: TGCAGTGCAGGGGGCCGGGAATCTCCCTATGGCTACACCTTC.

At least ten counts were recorded for this clonotype. V and J are TRBV10-2 and TRBJ2-2, with D perhaps matching TRBD1 or TRBD2 (6 bases each). Deletions cut 3 bases from V and 5 bases from J, with 13 bases between. The V gene's germline CDR1 is WSHSY and CDR2 SAAADI. The CDR3 consists of 15 residues. CDR3 bases: TGCGCCAGCAGTGACCCCCGGGGGCAGACCGGGGAGCTGTTTTTT. Encoded protein: CASSDPRGQTGELFF.

The chain combines TRBV19 with TRBJ2-1; 7 nucleotides agree with TRBD1. Germline assignment: CDR1 LNHDA and CDR2 SQIVND (reference sequence). This CDR3 spans 15 amino acids. Trimming took 6 bases from V and 0 from J; bases not matched to a gene: 5. CDR3 in DNA: TGTGCCAGTAGCATACAGGGGAGCTCCTACAATGAGCAGTTCTTC. This gives the protein CASSIQGSSYNEQFF.

This clonotype was seen ten or more times. The J gene is TRBJ2-5, the V gene TRBV3-1; 9 bases match TRBD2. Looked up from germline, CDR1 is LGHDT and CDR2 is YNNKEL (reference sequence). Trimming took 3 bases from V and 2 from J; bases not matched to a gene: 7. CDR3 length: 16 amino acids. The DNA for the CDR3 is TGTGCCAGCAGCCATTGGAGCGGGGGGCCACAAGAGACCCAGTACTTC. Its protein product is CASSHWSGGPQETQYF.

This clonotype showed up many times. The chain recombines TRBV6-5 with TRBJ2-7; a possible D gene is TRBD2 (5 bases). In germline, CDR1 is MNHEY, CDR2 SVGAGI. Trimming cost V 2 bases and J 2 bases, with 13 bases left between them. The CDR3 covers 15 residues. Here the CDR3 DNA reads TGTGCCAGCAGTTACCCGGGGATGGATACCTACGAGCAGTACTTC. Protein: CASSYPGMDTYEQYF.

The rearrangement joins TRBV29-1 to TRBJ2-3; TRBD2 agrees at 10 bases. This CDR3 comprises 13 residues. Germline lookup yields CDR1 SQVTM and CDR2 ANQGSEA. Trimming at V came to 7 bases and at J to 3 bases, leaving 4 bases not matched to a gene. CDR3 nucleotides: TGCAGCGGTAGCGGGAGGATGACAGATACGCAGTATTTT. This encodes CSGSGRMTDTQYF.

This clonotype was seen at least ten times. The chain uses TRBV5-1 and TRBJ2-1; 7 nucleotides align to TRBD1. Trimming cost V 2 bases and J 3 bases; bases outside gene matches: 5. Germline CDR1 reads SGHRS; CDR2 reads YFSETQ. The CDR3 is 15 amino acids. CDR3 coding DNA: TGCGCCAGCAGCTTCGGGACAGAGGGCTACAATGAGCAGTTCTTC. The encoded protein is CASSFGTEGYNEQFF. The variable domain in full, completed from reference TRBV5-1 and TRBJ2-1, reads KAGVTQTPRYLIKTRGQQVTLSCSPISGHRSVSWYQQTPGQGLQFLFEYFSETQRNKGNFPGRFSGRQFSNSRSEMNVSTLELGDSALYLCASSFGTEGYNEQFFGPGTRLTVL.

CDR3 amino acids: CSALNDRGQFANTGELFF. The DNA for the CDR3 is TGCAGTGCGCTCAATGACAGGGGGCAATTCGCGAACACCGGGGAGCTGTTTTTT. This rearrangement joins TRBV20-1 to TRBJ2-2; 10 bases are a match to TRBD1. V lost 6 bases and J lost 0; bases outside the gene matches: 13. The CDR3 sequence is 18 residues long. Germline V lookup: CDR1 DFQATT, CDR2 SNEGSKA (reference sequence).

This clonotype showed up many times. This chain links TRBV5-1 with TRBJ2-2, with 11 bases matching TRBD2. The CDR3 covers 16 residues. Germline V gene lookup returns CDR1 SGHRS and CDR2 YFSETQ. Germline trimming cut 5 bases from V and 1 base from J; bases unmatched to any gene: 4. Written as DNA, the CDR3 is TGCGCCAGCAGGGACGGACTAGCGGGGAACACCGGGGAGCTGTTTTTT. It encodes CASRDGLAGNTGELFF.

This clonotype was seen repeatedly, ten times or more. The rearrangement joins TRBV29-1 to TRBJ2-3, with 13 bases aligning to TRBD2. Per germline, CDR1 SQVTM and CDR2 ANQGSEA. The CDR3 has 15 residues. Losses at the gene ends were 6 bases for V and 2 bases for J; bases not matched to a gene: 5. This chain's CDR3 is CSVGGLAGTTDTQYF. Here the CDR3 DNA reads TGCAGCGTGGGGGGACTAGCGGGGACCACAGATACGCAGTATTTT.

V gene TRBV2 combines with J gene TRBJ2-7; maybe TRBD1 (6 bases). The CDR3 spans 14 residues. CDR1 and CDR2 (germline): SNHLY, FYNNEI. Written as DNA, the CDR3 is TGTGCTTTTCAGCGTGACAGGTCGATCTACGAGCAGTACGTC. This translates into CAFQRDRSIYEQYV.

This chain links TRBV11-2 with TRBJ2-1, with 13 bases aligning to TRBD2. CDR1 and CDR2 (germline): SGHAT, FQNNGV. The CDR3 sequence is 18 residues long. V lost 5 bases and J lost 4; bases outside the gene matches: 11. The CDR3 coding sequence is TGTGCCAGCAGCCCTCGACTAGCGGGAGGTTCGGGTTACAATGAGCAGTTCTTC. Its protein product is CASSPRLAGGSGYNEQFF.

DNA for the CDR3: TGCAGCATCCCCCGGGACCCCTTCACCGGGGAGCTGTTTTTT. It codes for CSIPRDPFTGELFF. The J gene is TRBJ2-2, the V gene TRBV29-1; tentatively, D is TRBD1 or TRBD2 (5 bases each). Trimming took 8 bases from V and 4 from J, leaving 17 bases between them. Germline values: CDR1 SQVTM, CDR2 ANQGSEA. CDR3 size: 14 residues.

This clonotype occurred a few times. Written as DNA, the CDR3 is TGCAGCGTTGGAGACGACAGGCTAACTGGAAACACCATATATTTT. It translates to CSVGDDRLTGNTIYF. This chain connects TRBV29-1 to TRBJ1-3, with D perhaps TRBD1 (6 bases). The CDR3 covers 15 residues. The germline V gene has CDR1 SQVTM and CDR2 ANQGSEA. The V and J ends lost 4 bases and 2 bases respectively, with 15 bases between them. The entire variable domain, with the rest obtained from reference TRBV29-1 and TRBJ1-3, is as follows: SAVISQKPSRDICQRGTSLTIQCQVDSQVTMMFWYRQQPGQSLTLIATANQGSEATYESGFVIDKFPISRPNLTFSTLTVSNMSPEDSSIYLCSVGDDRLTGNTIYFGEGSWLTVV.

This clonotype occurred a few times. The chain joins TRBV2 to TRBJ2-7; D may correspond to TRBD1 or TRBD2 (5 bases each). The length of the CDR3 is 13 residues. V lost 7 bases and J lost 7, with 17 bases in between. The V gene's germline CDR1 is SNHLY and CDR2 FYNNEI. The CDR3 reads CASIRDPLGEQYF. In DNA, the CDR3 is TGTGCCAGCATCCGGGACCCCTTAGGGGAGCAGTACTTC.

In this sample, this clonotype turned up many times. The chain couples TRBV28 to TRBJ1-1, with no clear D. Germline CDR1 MDHEN, CDR2 SYDVKM. Trimming left V 6 bases short and J 0 bases short, with 11 bases between. The CDR3 is 14 residues long. The CDR3 bases are TGTGCCAGCAGCCTACAGATTATGAACACTGAAGCTTTCTTT. It is translated as CASSLQIMNTEAFF.

The chain has TRBV7-9 and TRBJ2-6; D uncertain. The V and J ends lost 6 bases and 6 bases respectively, with 6 bases between them. From germline, CDR1 is SEHNR and CDR2 FQNEAQ (reference sequence). The CDR3 extends over 12 amino acids. CDR3 nucleotide sequence: TGTGCCAGCAGAGAGGTGGCCAACGTCCTGACTTTC. The encoded protein is CASREVANVLTF.

This clonotype was seen at least ten times. V gene TRBV24-1 combines with J gene TRBJ2-5; 8 nucleotides line up with TRBD1. Germline CDR1 is KGHDR and CDR2 is SFDVKD. This CDR3 contains 16 residues. The J segment lost 5 bases and the V segment lost 6 bases, leaving 13 bases of the junction unmatched. The DNA for the CDR3 is TGTGCCACCAGTACTACGGGACAGGACCACCTGGAGACCCAGTACTTC. It codes for CATSTTGQDHLETQYF.

This sequence joins TRBV18 and TRBJ2-5; D possibly corresponds to TRBD1 (5 bases). The CDR3 runs 12 residues. V was trimmed by 4 bases and J by 7 bases, leaving 10 bases between them. Germline V gives CDR1 KGHSH, CDR2 LQKENI. The chain's CDR3 is CASSRPQGTQYF. The CDR3, as DNA: TGTGCCAGCTCACGGCCCCAGGGGACCCAGTACTTC.

This clonotype showed up many times. This sequence joins TRBV13 and TRBJ2-7, with unresolved D. There are 16 residues in the CDR3. V lost 4 bases to trimming and J lost 5 bases, with 21 bases between them. Germline CDR1 and CDR2: PRHDT and FYEKMQ (reference sequence). CDR3 amino acids: CASSSASLALTNEQYF. Written as DNA, the CDR3 is TGTGCCAGCAGCTCCGCTAGTCTCGCCCTTACTAACGAGCAGTACTTC.

This clonotype was observed a handful of times. This sequence joins TRBV9 and TRBJ2-3; 14 bases align to TRBD2. V gave up 1 base and J gave up 4 bases; unmatched junction bases: 5. The CDR3 extends over 17 amino acids. Germline CDR1 and CDR2: SGDLS and YYNGEE. CDR3: CASSVRGTSGSADTQYF. The CDR3 DNA sequence: TGTGCCAGCAGCGTAAGGGGGACTAGCGGGAGCGCAGATACGCAGTATTTT. The whole variable domain, filled in from reference TRBV9 and TRBJ2-3, reads DSGVTQTPKHLITATGQRVTLRCSPRSGDLSVYWYQQSLDQGLQFLIQYYNGEERAKGNILERFSAQQFPDLHSELNLSSLELGDSALYFCASSVRGTSGSADTQYFGPGTRLTVL.

The chain combines TRBV4-1 with TRBJ1-3; 9 bases map to TRBD1. Looked up from germline, CDR1 is MGHRA and CDR2 is YSYEKL. The length of the CDR3 is 16 residues. Trimming took 4 bases from V and 0 from J; bases not matched to a gene: 4. The CDR3 spells CASSLTGGDSGNTIYF. For the CDR3, the DNA is TGCGCCAGCAGCCTGACAGGGGGAGACTCTGGAAACACCATATATTTT.

The chain combines TRBV4-2 with TRBJ2-3, with 13 bases aligning to TRBD2. V shed 4 bases and J 5 bases; nucleotides not matched to a gene: 12. CDR3 size: 18 residues. The germline gives CDR1 LGHNA, CDR2 YNFKEQ. The CDR3 DNA sequence: TGTGCCAGCAGCCCCGCCCGACTAGCGGGAGGTGATCGAGATACGCAGTATTTT. Its protein is CASSPARLAGGDRDTQYF.

This clonotype was counted at least ten times. This chain connects TRBV12-3 or TRBV12-4 to TRBJ1-1; 8 bases agree with TRBD1. The CDR3 is 13 residues long. With 4 bases clipped from V and 11 bases from J, the junction kept 9 bases outside the gene matches. CDR3 amino acids: CASSSPGQDIAFF. DNA of the CDR3: TGTGCCAGCAGTTCTCCGGGACAGGATATCGCTTTCTTT.

This clonotype was seen ten or more times. This rearrangement joins TRBV24-1 to TRBJ2-4, with D perhaps matching TRBD1 (6 bases). The V end lost 4 bases, the J end lost 6 bases, and 12 bases lay between the germline ends. Per germline, CDR1 KGHDR and CDR2 SFDVKD. CDR3 length equals 14 residues. The CDR3 DNA reads TGTGCCACCAGTGAAACCGGCAGGGGAAACATTCAGTACTTC. It encodes CATSETGRGNIQYF.

This clonotype was counted ten times or more. The gene calls are TRBV12-3 or TRBV12-4 and TRBJ2-3; D remains unclear. CDR3 length: 13 amino acids. Trimming removed 8 bases at V and 1 base at J, with 10 bases between. CDR3 amino acids: CASAQRGTDTQYF. Written as DNA, the CDR3 is TGTGCCAGCGCTCAGCGTGGCACAGATACGCAGTATTTT.

The rearrangement uses TRBV21-1 and TRBJ2-1; no DNA check was done on the table's D call, TRBD1. TRBV21-1 is a pseudogene. The CDR3 sequence is 16 residues long. In DNA, the CDR3 is TGTGCCAGCAGGCCCCCTGACCCAGTCTCCTACAATGAGCAGTTCTTC. This translates into CASRPPDPVSYNEQFF.

The chain is built from TRBV10-2 and TRBJ2-7; no clear D. This CDR3 region has 13 residues. The germline gives CDR1 WSHSY, CDR2 SAAADI. Trimming cost V 9 bases and J 7 bases, with 19 bases left between them. This chain's CDR3 is CASTSLVQAEQYF. CDR3 DNA sequence: TGCGCCAGTACTTCACTGGTTCAGGCTGAGCAGTACTTC.

This clonotype was recorded many times. The chain combines TRBV7-8 with TRBJ1-5; D is possibly TRBD1 (5 bases). Germline V gene sequence: CDR1 SGHVS, CDR2 FQNEAQ. This CDR3 is built from 15 residues. V lost 4 bases and J 7 bases, leaving 17 bases between the germline ends. The CDR3 nucleotides read TGTGCCAGCAGCTCCGTGGGAGGGGAGGGACAGCCCCAGCATTTT. Its translation: CASSSVGGEGQPQHF.